Listed here is a single T cell receptor beta chain. No antigen is known for it. The sample holds no much larger clone one base away, and base qualities are not on file. The TCR beta CDR3 regions were amplified from RNA transcripts. The first round of RT-PCR for the TCR CDR3 was performed with the HTBI primer set and the Qiagen OneStep RT-PCR kit. Libraries were constructed in a second round of multiplex PCR, after which size selection and purification were carried out. Paired-end sequencing of the libraries was performed with 100 bp reads on an Illumina HiSeq2000. The paper's processing steps were these. SOAPnuke was used to process the raw data, removing reads that contained adapters or uncalled bases, had a mean Phred below 15, or lacked an exact match to the constant primer or identifier. COPE v1.2.5 was used to merge high-quality paired reads, and clonotypes were defined as unique nucleotide sequences. MiTCR v1.1 was used to align clonotypes to the IMGT TRBV, TRBD and TRBJ reference segments. Analysis was restricted to V-J combinations with a frequency above 0.0001, which covered 98% to 99.2% of repertoires. A TCS score was defined as the ratio of F50 (clonal expansion) to E x V (chaos), with BLOSUM62-based TCRdist applied between CDR3 peptides within each V-J. Welch's t-statistics and random forest reduced roughly 500 V-J features to 13, which were used in a naive Bayes classifier (R e1071). The public reads were run again by TCRdb, first through fastp at Q25 and then through MiXCR, and only productive beta chains were kept. Rows with one shared CDR3 protein collapse into an entry with the most common genes and DNA. Here the V and J calls rest on TCRdb's processing, not on the authors' analysis. The table for this sample lists around 300,000 distinct CDR3 sequences; less than 30% of them were counted only once. About 25% of the sample lies in the top ten.

Hyperthyroidism patients were newly diagnosed, had a disease duration of under 2 months, and were aged 18 to 65 years. The study excluded patients with uncontrolled infections, other autoimmune diseases, pregnancy or lactation. Diagnoses relied on clinical symptoms, serum thyroxine and TRAb, thyroid ultrasound and orbital computed tomography. Blood from progressor patients was drawn when they were first diagnosed with hyperthyroidism, before any ophthalmopathy symptoms appeared. Ficoll-Paque density gradient centrifugation was used to isolate PBMCs from under 11 ml of fresh peripheral blood. Progressor patients were defined as those initially diagnosed with Graves' hyperthyroidism in whom ophthalmopathy developed during follow-up. Trizol reagent was used to extract total RNA, and RNA quality was then checked on an Agilent 2100 Bioanalyzer. As encoded in the germline V gene, CDR1 is SGHRS while CDR2 is YFSETQ. V is cut back by 4 bases and J by 3 bases, with 6 bases in the junction unmatched. The CDR3 spans 14 residues, from the cysteine through the phenylalanine. This entry keeps only the CDR3 DNA: 42 bases, framed from base 1.

The data derive from a study of T cells in Graves' hyperthyroidism and ophthalmopathy (dated by TCRdb to between 2019 and 2020). In terms of the full investigation: Peripheral blood was sampled at the time of initial diagnosis, prior to any treatment. A discovery cohort of fewer than 110 patients, 43 with Graves' ophthalmopathy and 55 to 60 with stable Graves' hyperthyroidism, was used to find distinguishing TCR V-J signatures. An independent validation cohort of 18 to 20 hyperthyroidism patients and approximately 16 patients who later progressed to ophthalmopathy tested prospective prediction of ophthalmopathy. The 85 to 100 discovery patients were divided at random into training and test sets in a 7:3 ratio. In addition, the study compared T-cell repertoires in thyroid tissue and in blood from several Graves' hyperthyroidism patients. Following sampling, methimazole starting at 30 mg daily was given to hyperthyroidism patients, and high-dose intravenous methylprednisolone was given to ophthalmopathy patients. TCR Vbeta CDR3 sequencing of 120 to 150 peripheral blood samples (under 45 ophthalmopathy, roughly 74 hyperthyroidism and approximately 17 progressor patients) is reported in the paper.

Study-wide conclusions, independent of this receptor: A 13 V-J signature model separated ophthalmopathy from stable hyperthyroidism, with approximately 87% sensitivity and around 84% specificity in cross-validation and 80%/75% in testing. No statistical method was used to fix the sample size in advance, and group allocation was not hidden from the investigators. Most expanded thyroid clonotypes (frequency above 0.001) were also detected in blood, suggesting blood repertoires may reflect thyroid immune responses. In validation, progression to ophthalmopathy was predicted by the model with around 70% sensitivity and 72.22% specificity, a median of approximately 6.5 months before onset.

Sequencing was carried out using blood. The chain couples TRBV5-1 to TRBJ1-1; the central 7 bases match TRBD1. This clonotype originated in a man aged 35 to 55 with Graves' hyperthyroidism that later progressed to Graves' ophthalmopathy. The sequenced DNA is TGCGCCAGCAGCATAGAACAGGGGTACACTGAAGCTTTCTTT. Its product reads: CASSIEQGYTEAFF.